The TCR beta chain under discussion was sequenced for a study of human T cells and chemical hapten exposure. Noted time point: patch test 3, about 24 weeks after DPC sensitization. As to treatment: therapeutic diphenylcyclopropenone sensitization with weekly scalp DPC. The study extracted total RNA from unfractionated whole blood. The germline V gene encodes CDR1 SGHAT and CDR2 FQNNGV. This CDR3 region has 13 residues. V was shortened by 1 base and J by 3 bases, with 7 bases between the two germline ends. This clonotype has a count of ten or more. TCRdb used MiXCR to reprocess the RACE reads, holding one entry per CDR3 protein. The data contain roughly 38,000 distinct CDR3 sequences, over 7.5% of them singletons.

The starting material was whole blood, obtained in connection with sensitization to the hapten diphenylcyclopropenone (DPC). The genes are TRBV11-2 and TRBJ2-7; D unclear. The source of this sequence is a man aged 45-65 years with alopecia areata. Some clones in this sample may be carry-over from other donors' samples. Here the CDR3 reads CASSLGSDYEQYF. The CDR3 DNA is TGTGCCAGCAGCTTAGGGTCAGACTACGAGCAGTACTTC.